The 26 T cell receptor beta chains below all came from one sample that was sequenced in a study of shared clonotypes between healthy human individuals (dated by TCRdb to 2019 to 2021). Library creation used the immunoSEQ multiplex PCR assay. TCRdb re-hosts the immuneACCESS table, in-frame sequences only. Its copies lack some clones; in the studies checked, an unresolved V gene accounts for under half of them, and the cause for the rest is not known. For this sample there are hundreds of thousands of clones; approximately 73% appear just once. The top ten hold 1.5% to 2% of the sample. Sequenced material: memory CD4+ T cells sorted from blood. The sample's cell subset or site, from its label and the paper: CD45RA-negative fraction. These receptors came from a woman under 40 in good health.

CDR3 region: CASSSVGVGSKGDTQYF. The CDR3 region has the DNA TGTGCCAGCAGCTCAGTTGGTGTCGGGAGTAAGGGAGATACGCAGTATTTT. The chain employs TRBV5-5 and TRBJ2-3; maybe TRBD2 (6 bases). This CDR3 region has 17 residues. Germline V gives CDR1 SGHKS, CDR2 YYEKEE (reference sequence). V lost 3 bases to trimming and J lost 5 bases, with 22 bases between them. Drawing the rest from reference TRBV5-5 and TRBJ2-3, the complete variable domain is DAGVTQSPTHLIKTRGQQVTLRCSPISGHKSVSWYQQVLGQGPQFIFQYYEKEERGRGNFPDRFSARQFPNYSSELNVNALLLGDSALYLCASSSVGVGSKGDTQYFGPGTRLTVL.

J is TRBJ2-3 and V is TRBV5-1; D may be TRBD1 or TRBD2 (6 bases each). The germline V gene encodes CDR1 SGHRS and CDR2 YFSETQ. Between the trimmed V and J ends, which lost 6 bases and 6 bases, there was a span of 23 bases. There are 16 residues in the CDR3. As DNA, the CDR3 is TGCGCCAGCATTCAGGGGAATCCAGGGGCGGGGGATACGCAGTATTTT. Protein product: CASIQGNPGAGDTQYF.

The chain links TRBV5-4 to TRBJ2-5, with 7 nucleotides matching TRBD2. Germline V gives CDR1 SGHNT, CDR2 YYREEE (reference sequence). The V and J ends lost 2 bases and 5 bases, in that order; junction bases with no gene match: 6. CDR3 size: 14 residues. For the CDR3, the DNA is TGTGCCAGCAGCTTTTCAGGGCGGGGGGAGACCCAGTACTTC. Translation gives CASSFSGRGETQYF. The full variable domain, completed using reference TRBV5-4 and TRBJ2-5, is ETGVTQSPTHLIKTRGQQVTLRCSSQSGHNTVSWYQQALGQGPQFIFQYYREEENGRGNFPPRFSGLQFPNYSSELNVNALELDDSALYLCASSFSGRGETQYFGPGTRLLVL.

This chain links TRBV29-1 with TRBJ2-5, with D possibly TRBD1 on 5 matching bases. Trimming pared 7 bases from V and 4 bases from J, leaving 10 bases between. This CDR3 has 11 residues. CDR1 is SQVTM and CDR2 is ANQGSEA in the germline V gene. CDR3 DNA sequence: TGCAGCGGTCGGCAGGGAGAGACCCAGTACTTC. It encodes CSGRQGETQYF.

This chain links TRBV7-2 with TRBJ2-3; 12 nucleotides align to TRBD2. Germline lookup yields CDR1 SGHTA and CDR2 FQGNSA. V was pared by 0 bases and J by 4 bases, with 5 bases of the junction left unmatched. This CDR3 is built from 17 residues. CDR3 sequence: CASSLARLAGVADTQYF. The CDR3 region has the DNA TGTGCCAGCAGCTTAGCCAGACTAGCGGGAGTTGCAGATACGCAGTATTTT. Complete variable domain (other parts from reference TRBV7-2 and TRBJ2-3): GAGVSQSPSNKVTEKGKDVELRCDPISGHTALYWYRQSLGQGLEFLIYFQGNSAPDKSGLPSDRFSAERTGGSVSTLTIQRTQQEDSAVYLCASSLARLAGVADTQYFGPGTRLTVL.

The chain is built from TRBV28 and TRBJ2-7, with a possible D match to TRBD1 (5 bases). The CDR3 is 16 residues long. CDR1 and CDR2 from the germline V gene are MDHEN and SYDVKM. Deletions cut 3 bases from V and 0 bases from J, with 15 bases between. The CDR3 DNA sequence: TGTGCCAGCAGTTTTCAGGGAATCAGGAGCTCCTACGAGCAGTACTTC. It yields the protein CASSFQGIRSSYEQYF. Combining the CDR3 with reference TRBV28 and TRBJ2-7 gives the whole variable domain DVKVTQSSRYLVKRTGEKVFLECVQDMDHENMFWYRQDPGLGLRLIYFSYDVKMKEKGDIPEGYSVSREKKERFSLILESASTNQTSMYLCASSFQGIRSSYEQYFGPGTRLTVT.

This clone was counted a few times. The chain has TRBV19 and TRBJ1-4, with D unresolved. Germline lookup yields CDR1 LNHDA and CDR2 SQIVND (reference sequence). The CDR3 extends over 11 amino acids. The V gene lost 4 bases and the J gene lost 12 bases, with 9 bases spanning the gap. The DNA for the CDR3 is TGTGCCAGTAGTACTTTGGCCGAACTGTTTTTT. Translated: CASSTLAELFF. Variable domain in full (rest from reference TRBV19 and TRBJ1-4): DGGITQSPKYLFRKEGQNVTLSCEQNLNHDAMYWYRQDPGQGLRLIYYSQIVNDFQKGDIAEGYSVSREKKESFPLTVTSAQKNPTAFYLCASSTLAELFFGSGTQLSVL.

The chain links TRBV6-5 to TRBJ2-7; 7 nucleotides agree with TRBD2. Germline V gene sequence: CDR1 MNHEY, CDR2 SVGAGI. V was clipped by 0 bases and J by 5 bases; unmatched bases: 7. This CDR3 is 15 amino acids long. The CDR3, as DNA: TGTGCCAGCAGTTACTCGAACGGGAGGACGCACGAGCAGTACTTC. Protein: CASSYSNGRTHEQYF.

The chain joins TRBV7-3 to TRBJ2-5, with D perhaps being TRBD1 or TRBD2 (7 bases each). This CDR3 region has 14 residues. The V and J ends lost 4 bases and 4 bases respectively, with 13 bases between them. Germline V CDR1 and CDR2: SGHTA, FQGTGA. CDR3 sequence: CASSSTGRGETQYF. The CDR3 nucleotides are TGTGCCAGCAGCTCGACAGGGAGGGGAGAGACCCAGTACTTC.

The chain uses TRBV11-2 and TRBJ2-7, with TRBD2 matching 9 bases. The germline V gene encodes CDR1 SGHAT and CDR2 FQNNGV. V was pared by 5 bases and J by 2 bases, with 7 bases of the junction left unmatched. The length of the CDR3 is 15 residues. The DNA of the CDR3 is TGTGCCAGCAGCCCAACGACTAGCGGCACCTACGAGCAGTACTTC. Translation: CASSPTTSGTYEQYF.

The sample holds a few counts of this clone. The chain joins TRBV18 to TRBJ2-5; possibly TRBD2 for D (6 bases). In germline, CDR1 is KGHSH, CDR2 LQKENI. This CDR3 spans 13 amino acids. Trimming took off 5 bases at V and 9 bases at J, with 16 bases between the two ends. Written as DNA, the CDR3 is TGTGCCAGCTCATCGGGCCCTGGGGAGGCCCAGTACTTC. Its translation is CASSSGPGEAQYF.

The chain recombines TRBV7-6 with TRBJ2-5; tentative D call: TRBD2 (5 bases). The CDR3 totals 13 residues. The V end lost 5 bases, the J end lost 3 bases, and 10 bases lay between the germline ends. Germline CDR1 SGHVS, CDR2 FNYEAQ. CDR3 DNA sequence: TGTGCCAGCAGCGGGAGACCTGAAGAGACCCAGTACTTC. Translation gives CASSGRPEETQYF. The full variable domain, its missing parts supplied by reference TRBV7-6 and TRBJ2-5, is GAGVSQSPRYKVTKRGQDVALRCDPISGHVSLYWYRQALGQGPEFLTYFNYEAQQDKSGLPNDRFSAERPEGSISTLTIQRTEQRDSAMYRCASSGRPEETQYFGPGTRLLVL.

This clone showed up just once. The CDR3 loop is CASSFKRGGTNTQYF. The DNA for the CDR3 is TGTGCCAGCAGCTTTAAGCGGGGGGGCACGAATACGCAGTATTTT. The gene calls are TRBV5-6 and TRBJ2-3; 10 positions match TRBD2. The junction had 7 bases not matched to a gene; V was cut back by 2 bases and J by 7 bases. Looked up from germline, CDR1 is SGHDT and CDR2 is YYEEEE. This CDR3 contains 15 residues.

This clone has a single count. Other DNA sequences from this sample encode an identical CDR3 as well. This sequence joins TRBV5-1 and TRBJ1-1, with D tentatively TRBD1 (5 bases). CDR3 length equals 15 residues. V was clipped by 2 bases and J by 4 bases, with 15 bases between them. Germline CDR1 SGHRS, CDR2 YFSETQ. The CDR3 protein is CASSLWGERSTEAFF. CDR3 nucleotides: TGCGCCAGCAGCTTATGGGGGGAGAGAAGCACTGAAGCTTTCTTT.

V and J are TRBV13 and TRBJ2-3, with a possible D match to TRBD1 (6 bases). The CDR3 loop spans 16 amino acids. With 5 bases removed from V and 5 bases from J, the gap between germline ends came to 20 bases. Germline CDR1 reads PRHDT; CDR2 reads FYEKMQ (reference sequence). In DNA form, the CDR3 reads TGTGCCAGCAGCCGTTTTTTGGGGACAATTAGAGATACGCAGTATTTT. The encoded protein is CASSRFLGTIRDTQYF.

This sequence joins TRBV18 and TRBJ2-7, with 7 bases lining up with TRBD1. Germline V CDR1 and CDR2: KGHSH, LQKENI. The V segment lost 2 bases and the J segment 3 bases; nucleotides outside the gene matches: 7. This CDR3 has 15 residues. The CDR3 bases are TGTGCCAGCTCACCAAACCGGGACAGTCGCTACGAGCAGTACTTC. Translated: CASSPNRDSRYEQYF.

The chain links TRBV5-1 to TRBJ1-2; D unresolved. CDR1 and CDR2 from the germline V gene are SGHRS and YFSETQ. CDR3 length: 14 amino acids. The V gene lost 0 bases and the J gene lost 8 bases, with 14 bases spanning the gap. The CDR3 nucleotides read TGCGCCAGCAGCTTGGGTGACTGGAAGTGGGGCTACACCTTC. This gives the protein CASSLGDWKWGYTF.

The chain joins TRBV29-1 to TRBJ2-7; 11 bases line up with TRBD2. The CDR3 is 15 amino acids. The V segment lost 0 bases and the J segment 6 bases; nucleotides outside the gene matches: 7. Germline V CDR1 and CDR2: SQVTM, ANQGSEA. CDR3 nucleotide sequence: TGCAGCGTTGAAGAGAAAACTAGCGGGAGTTCCGAGCAGTACTTC. Its translation: CSVEEKTSGSSEQYF.

The V gene is TRBV10-1, the J gene TRBJ2-5, with D tentatively TRBD2 (6 bases). V was shortened by 1 base and J by 5 bases, with 20 bases between the two germline ends. The V gene's germline CDR1 is WNHNN and CDR2 SYGVQD (reference sequence). CDR3 length: 17 amino acids. The CDR3 here is CASSELGGGLRRETQYF. The CDR3 DNA sequence: TGCGCCAGCAGTGAGTTGGGGGGAGGTTTGCGCCGTGAGACCCAGTACTTC.

V is TRBV11-2 and J is TRBJ2-1; D perhaps matches TRBD1 (5 bases). Germline loops: CDR1 SGHAT, CDR2 FQNNGV. Trimming stripped 5 bases from V and 2 bases from J, with 13 bases between. The CDR3 loop spans 15 amino acids. The CDR3 nucleotides read TGTGCCAGCAGCCTAGGGGTGGGGCCCTACAATGAGCAGTTCTTC. Its translation is CASSLGVGPYNEQFF.

V gene TRBV19 combines with J gene TRBJ1-1; TRBD1 might be the D (5 bases). Between the trimmed V and J ends, which lost 8 bases and 6 bases, there was a span of 19 bases. The CDR3 contains 14 residues. Germline CDR1 LNHDA, CDR2 SQIVND (reference sequence). DNA for the CDR3: TGTGCCAGTGAGACCCTGGGGGGAAGCTCTGAAGCTTTCTTT. This sequence encodes CASETLGGSSEAFF.

Here the CDR3 DNA reads TGTGCCAGCAGCTTACTGGCGGGTTTACTCTCCTACGAGCAGTACTTC. It specifies CASSLLAGLLSYEQYF. This chain connects TRBV7-8 to TRBJ2-7; D is possibly TRBD2 (5 bases). V was trimmed by 2 bases and J by 0 bases, leaving 14 bases between them. This CDR3 region has 16 residues. CDR1 and CDR2 (germline): SGHVS, FQNEAQ.

This rearrangement joins TRBV10-1 to TRBJ2-3, with D hard to call. This CDR3 is 15 amino acids long. V was clipped by 3 bases and J by 0 bases, with 10 bases between them. Germline V gene sequence: CDR1 WNHNN, CDR2 SYGVQD (reference sequence). As DNA, the CDR3 is TGCGCCAGCAGTGATAAGGACGCTAGCACAGATACGCAGTATTTT. Amino acid sequence: CASSDKDASTDTQYF.

This clone was observed a few times. The rearrangement joins TRBV2 to TRBJ2-7; D call uncertain. CDR1 and CDR2 from the germline V gene are SNHLY and FYNNEI. The CDR3 consists of 11 residues. The V end was cut by 4 bases, the J end by 4 bases, with 5 bases between. CDR3 residues: CASSAAYEQYF. The CDR3 region has the DNA TGTGCCAGCAGTGCGGCTTACGAGCAGTACTTC.

The V call is TRBV5-1, the J call TRBJ2-5, with 13 bases that match TRBD2. The CDR3 totals 15 residues. The germline V gene has CDR1 SGHRS and CDR2 YFSETQ. V gave up 4 bases and J gave up 5 bases; unmatched junction bases: 5. CDR3 in DNA: TGCGCCAGCAGCGTGCGGACTAGCGGGAGTGAGACCCAGTACTTC. It specifies CASSVRTSGSETQYF.

The V and J genes are TRBV6-1 and TRBJ1-1; the D gene is possibly TRBD1 (5 bases). CDR1 MNHNS and CDR2 SASEGT come from the germline V gene. Deletions cut 5 bases from V and 5 bases from J, with 12 bases between. This CDR3 is 13 amino acids long. CDR3 sequence: CASSPRGGTEAFF. In DNA form, the CDR3 reads TGTGCCAGCAGTCCCCGGGGGGGTACTGAAGCTTTCTTT.